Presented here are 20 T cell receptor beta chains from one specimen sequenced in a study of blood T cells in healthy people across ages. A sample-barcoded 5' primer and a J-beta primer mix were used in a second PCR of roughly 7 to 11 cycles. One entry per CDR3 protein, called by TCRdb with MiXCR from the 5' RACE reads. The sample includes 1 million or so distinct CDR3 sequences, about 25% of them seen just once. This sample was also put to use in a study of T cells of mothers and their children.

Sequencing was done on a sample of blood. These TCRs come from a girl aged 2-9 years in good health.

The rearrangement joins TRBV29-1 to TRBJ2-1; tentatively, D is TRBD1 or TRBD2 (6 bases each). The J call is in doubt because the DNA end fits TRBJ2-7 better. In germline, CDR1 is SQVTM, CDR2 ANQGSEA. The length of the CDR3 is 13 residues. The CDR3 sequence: CSVCGTRLDEQYF. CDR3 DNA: TGCAGCGTTTGCGGGACAAGATTGGACGAGCAGTACTTC.

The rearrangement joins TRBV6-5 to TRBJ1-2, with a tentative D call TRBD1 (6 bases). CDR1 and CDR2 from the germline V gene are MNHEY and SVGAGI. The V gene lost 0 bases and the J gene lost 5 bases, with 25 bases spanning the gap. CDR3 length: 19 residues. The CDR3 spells CASSYSKWTAPGILYGYTF. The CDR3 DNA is TGTGCCAGCAGTTACTCGAAGTGGACAGCCCCTGGAATACTTTATGGCTACACCTTC.

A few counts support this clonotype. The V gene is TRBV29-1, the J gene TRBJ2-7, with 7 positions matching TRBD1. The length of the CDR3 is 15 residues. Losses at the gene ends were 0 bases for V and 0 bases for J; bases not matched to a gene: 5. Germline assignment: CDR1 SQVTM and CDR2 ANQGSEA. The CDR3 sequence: CSVEETGTDSYEQYF. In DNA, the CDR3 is TGCAGCGTTGAAGAAACCGGGACAGACTCCTACGAGCAGTACTTC.

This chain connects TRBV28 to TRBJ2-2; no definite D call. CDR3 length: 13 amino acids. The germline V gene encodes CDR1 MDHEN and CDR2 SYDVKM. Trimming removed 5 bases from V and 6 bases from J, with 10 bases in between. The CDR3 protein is CASSPSRSGELFF. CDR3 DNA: TGTGCCAGCAGTCCCTCAAGATCCGGGGAGCTGTTTTTT.

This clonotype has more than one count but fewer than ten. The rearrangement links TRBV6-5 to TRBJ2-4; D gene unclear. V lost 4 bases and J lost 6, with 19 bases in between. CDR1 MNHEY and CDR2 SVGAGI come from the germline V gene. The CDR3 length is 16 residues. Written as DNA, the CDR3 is TGTGCCAGCAGTTCGTCTTTAGCCTCAATGGGAAACATTCAGTACTTC. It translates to CASSSSLASMGNIQYF.

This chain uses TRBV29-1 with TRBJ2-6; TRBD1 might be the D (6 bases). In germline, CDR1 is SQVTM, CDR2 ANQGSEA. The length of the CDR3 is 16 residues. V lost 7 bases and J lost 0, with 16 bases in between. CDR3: CSAIGTMSSGANVLTF. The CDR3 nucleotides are TGCAGCGCCATAGGGACAATGAGCTCTGGGGCCAACGTCCTGACTTTC.

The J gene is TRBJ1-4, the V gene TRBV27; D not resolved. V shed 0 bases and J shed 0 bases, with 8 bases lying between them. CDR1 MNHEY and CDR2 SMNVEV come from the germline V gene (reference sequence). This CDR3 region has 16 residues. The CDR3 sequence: CASSLSPVATNEKLFF. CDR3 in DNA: TGTGCCAGCAGTTTATCGCCAGTCGCAACTAATGAAAAACTGTTTTTT.

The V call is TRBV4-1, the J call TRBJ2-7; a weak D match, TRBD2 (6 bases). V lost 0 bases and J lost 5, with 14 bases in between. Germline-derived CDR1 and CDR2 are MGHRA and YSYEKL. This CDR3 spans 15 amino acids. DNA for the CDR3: TGCGCCAGCAGCCAAGAATACGGGAGCGGCGACGAGCAGTACTTC. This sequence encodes CASSQEYGSGDEQYF.

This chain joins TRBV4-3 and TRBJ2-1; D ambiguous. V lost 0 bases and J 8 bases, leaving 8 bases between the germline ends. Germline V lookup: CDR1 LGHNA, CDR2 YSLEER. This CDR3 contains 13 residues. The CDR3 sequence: CASSQDLEDEQFF. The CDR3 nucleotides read TGCGCCAGCAGCCAAGATCTCGAGGATGAGCAGTTCTTC.

CDR3 sequence: CSVPTGTGELFF. The CDR3 coding sequence is TGCAGCGTCCCGACAGGGACCGGGGAGCTGTTTTTT. This rearrangement joins TRBV29-1 to TRBJ2-2; 7 nucleotides align to TRBD1. Germline V gene data show CDR1 as SQVTM and CDR2 as ANQGSEA. This CDR3 comprises 12 residues. Trimming removed 6 bases from V and 5 bases from J; junction bases left unmatched: 3.

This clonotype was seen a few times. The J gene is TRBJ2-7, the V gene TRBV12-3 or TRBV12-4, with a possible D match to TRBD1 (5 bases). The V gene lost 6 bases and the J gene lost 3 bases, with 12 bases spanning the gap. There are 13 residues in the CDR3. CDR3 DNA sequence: TGTGCCAGCAGCTTGGACACGGTCTACGAGCAGTACTTC. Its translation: CASSLDTVYEQYF.

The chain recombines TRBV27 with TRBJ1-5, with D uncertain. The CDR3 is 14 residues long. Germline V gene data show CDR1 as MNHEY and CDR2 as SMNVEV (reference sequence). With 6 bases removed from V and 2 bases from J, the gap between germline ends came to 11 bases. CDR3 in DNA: TGTGCCAGCAGACCCCTCGAGCGCAATCAGCCCCAGCATTTT. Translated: CASRPLERNQPQHF.

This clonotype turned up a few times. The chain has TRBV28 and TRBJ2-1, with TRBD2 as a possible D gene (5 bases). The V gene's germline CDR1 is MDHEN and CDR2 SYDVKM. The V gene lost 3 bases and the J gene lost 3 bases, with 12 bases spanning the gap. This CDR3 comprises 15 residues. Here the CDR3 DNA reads TGTGCCAGCAGTTTTGGCAGGACTTTCTACAATGAGCAGTTCTTC. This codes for CASSFGRTFYNEQFF.

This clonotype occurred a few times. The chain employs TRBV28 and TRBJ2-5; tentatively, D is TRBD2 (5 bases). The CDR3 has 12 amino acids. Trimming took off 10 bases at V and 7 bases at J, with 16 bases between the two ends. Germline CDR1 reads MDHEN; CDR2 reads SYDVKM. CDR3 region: CATGWGAGTQYF. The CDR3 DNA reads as TGTGCCACTGGCTGGGGAGCAGGGACCCAGTACTTC. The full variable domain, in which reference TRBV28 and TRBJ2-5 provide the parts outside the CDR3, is DVKVTQSSRYLVKRTGEKVFLECVQDMDHENMFWYRQDPGLGLRLIYFSYDVKMKEKGDIPEGYSVSREKKERFSLILESASTNQTSMYLCATGWGAGTQYFGPGTRLLVL.

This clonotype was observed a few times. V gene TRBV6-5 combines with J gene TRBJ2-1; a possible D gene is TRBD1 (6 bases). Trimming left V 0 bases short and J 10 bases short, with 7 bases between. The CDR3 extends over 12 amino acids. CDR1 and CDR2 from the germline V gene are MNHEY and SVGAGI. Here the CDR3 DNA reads TGTGCCAGCAGTTACTCCGGGACAGAGCAGTTCTTC. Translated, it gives CASSYSGTEQFF.

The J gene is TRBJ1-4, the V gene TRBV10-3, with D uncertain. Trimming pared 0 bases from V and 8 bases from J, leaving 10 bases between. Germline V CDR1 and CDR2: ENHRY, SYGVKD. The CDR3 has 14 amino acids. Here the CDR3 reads CAISESILPEKLFF. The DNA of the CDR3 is TGTGCCATCAGTGAGTCAATTCTGCCGGAAAAACTGTTTTTT.

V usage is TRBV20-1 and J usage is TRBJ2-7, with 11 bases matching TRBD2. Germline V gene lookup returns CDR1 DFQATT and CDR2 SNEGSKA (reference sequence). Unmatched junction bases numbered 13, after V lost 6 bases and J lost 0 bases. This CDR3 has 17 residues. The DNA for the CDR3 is TGCAGTGCCGTAACTAGCGGGGGCCTCTACAGCTCCTACGAGCAGTACTTC. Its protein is CSAVTSGGLYSSYEQYF.

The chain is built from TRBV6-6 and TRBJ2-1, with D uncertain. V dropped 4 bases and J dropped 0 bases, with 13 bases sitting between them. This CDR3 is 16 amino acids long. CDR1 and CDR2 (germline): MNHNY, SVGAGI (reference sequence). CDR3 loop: CASSFPTLSSYNEQFF. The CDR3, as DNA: TGTGCCAGCAGTTTCCCAACGTTAAGCTCCTACAATGAGCAGTTCTTC.

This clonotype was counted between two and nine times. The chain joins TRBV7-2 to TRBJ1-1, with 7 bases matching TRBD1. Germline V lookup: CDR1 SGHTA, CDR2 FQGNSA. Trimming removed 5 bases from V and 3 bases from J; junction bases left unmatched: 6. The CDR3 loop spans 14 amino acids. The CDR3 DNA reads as TGTGCCAGCAGCCCCGGGGACAGTTACACTGAAGCTTTCTTT. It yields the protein CASSPGDSYTEAFF.

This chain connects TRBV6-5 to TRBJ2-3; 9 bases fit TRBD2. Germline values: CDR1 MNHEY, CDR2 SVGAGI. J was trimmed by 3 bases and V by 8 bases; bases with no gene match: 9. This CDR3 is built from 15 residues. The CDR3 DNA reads TGTGCCAGCCGGGGAGGCCTAGCGGGGACAGATACGCAGTATTTT. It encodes CASRGGLAGTDTQYF.